Shown below are 20 T cell receptor beta chains from a single sample sequenced in a study of radiotherapy plus CTLA-4 blockade in lung cancer. Profiling relied on immunoSEQ multiplex PCR, and the TCRdb table lists in-frame clones only, not all of them. Of 51,000 or so clones in the sample, 70% to 90% were seen once. The material sequenced was peripheral blood, taken from a patient treated with radiotherapy plus ipilimumab. The receptors were sampled from a human donor with non-small cell lung cancer whose response to radiotherapy plus ipilimumab could not be evaluated.

This chain connects TRBV19 to TRBJ2-2, with D perhaps TRBD1 (6 bases). Per germline, CDR1 LNHDA and CDR2 SQIVND (reference sequence). The germline V and J ends were trimmed by 3 bases and 2 bases, with 13 bases remaining between them. The CDR3 has 16 residues. The CDR3 sequence is CASSIHWTENTGELFF. The DNA for the CDR3 is TGTGCCAGTAGTATCCACTGGACAGAAAACACCGGGGAGCTGTTTTTT.

The V call is TRBV7-2, the J call TRBJ2-7; TRBD2 matches 13 bases. The junction had 5 bases not matched to a gene; V was cut back by 5 bases and J by 10 bases. The CDR3 loop spans 13 amino acids. Germline assignment: CDR1 SGHTA and CDR2 FQGNSA. The CDR3 region has the DNA TGTGCCAGCAGCAGGACTAGCGGGAGAAAACAGTACTTC. Its protein product is CASSRTSGRKQYF.

This chain links TRBV2 with TRBJ1-1; 11 positions agree with TRBD1. The CDR3 sequence is 15 residues long. Looked up from germline, CDR1 is SNHLY and CDR2 is FYNNEI. J gave up 2 bases and V 7 bases, and 6 bases lay outside the gene matches. The CDR3 is CASTRDRGENTEAFF. CDR3 sequence (DNA): TGTGCCAGCACCCGGGACAGGGGGGAAAACACTGAAGCTTTCTTT. The whole variable domain, filled in from reference TRBV2 and TRBJ1-1, reads EPEVTQTPSHQVTQMGQEVILRCVPISNHLYFYWYRQILGQKVEFLVSFYNNEISEKSEIFDDQFSVERPDGSNFTLKIRSTKLEDSAMYFCASTRDRGENTEAFFGQGTRLTVV.

J is TRBJ2-3 and V is TRBV5-1; 9 bases are a match to TRBD1. Per germline, CDR1 SGHRS and CDR2 YFSETQ. This CDR3 is 17 amino acids long. Trimming took 4 bases from V and 2 from J; bases not matched to a gene: 11. The CDR3 nucleotides read TGCGCCAGCAGCCGGTTTGGACAGGGGCGGAACACAGATACGCAGTATTTT. This codes for CASSRFGQGRNTDTQYF.

The gene calls are TRBV9 and TRBJ2-5, with TRBD2 identical over 8 bases. Unmatched junction bases numbered 6, after V lost 0 bases and J lost 5 bases. Germline V gene sequence: CDR1 SGDLS, CDR2 YYNGEE. CDR3 size: 15 residues. CDR3 nucleotide sequence: TGTGCCAGCAGCGTAGAAGGGACTAGGTTCGAGACCCAGTACTTC. It encodes CASSVEGTRFETQYF.

This clone was found a few times. The chain is built from TRBV7-2 and TRBJ2-7; no clear D gene. The germline gives CDR1 SGHTA, CDR2 FQGNSA. Between the trimmed V and J ends, which lost 2 bases and 3 bases, there was a span of 17 bases. This CDR3 contains 16 residues. CDR3 sequence: CASSLQVDPKNYEQYF. As DNA, the CDR3 is TGTGCCAGCAGCTTACAGGTAGACCCTAAGAACTACGAGCAGTACTTC.

V gene TRBV7-2 combines with J gene TRBJ1-1; 8 bases match TRBD1. The CDR3 extends over 13 amino acids. V gave up 1 base and J gave up 5 bases; unmatched junction bases: 0. Germline values: CDR1 SGHTA, CDR2 FQGNSA. CDR3 nucleotide sequence: TGTGCCAGCAGCTTAGACAGGGGGACTGAAGCTTTCTTT. Translation: CASSLDRGTEAFF.

The V call is TRBV10-1, the J call TRBJ1-2; D possibly corresponds to TRBD1 (6 bases). V shed 11 bases and J shed 8 bases, with 18 bases lying between them. The V gene's germline CDR1 is WNHNN and CDR2 SYGVQD (reference sequence). The CDR3 totals 12 residues. CDR3 nucleotides: TGCGCCGGCTACGCACAGGGTCAAGGCTACACCTTC. It specifies CAGYAQGQGYTF.

The gene calls are TRBV5-6 and TRBJ2-5, with a possible D match to TRBD2 (6 bases). The assigned J gene may be wrong: the sequence end matches TRBJ2-7 better. Germline V gene sequence: CDR1 SGHDT, CDR2 YYEEEE. The CDR3 length is 13 residues. The chain's CDR3 is CASSLRLAYEQYF. CDR3 nucleotide sequence: TGTGCCAGCAGCTTGAGACTAGCCTACGAGCAGTACTTC.

The genes are TRBV19 and TRBJ2-7, with 11 bases matching TRBD1. After removal of 6 bases from V and 3 bases from J, the junction contained 7 bases not matched to a gene. This CDR3 is 15 amino acids long. Germline V lookup: CDR1 LNHDA, CDR2 SQIVND (reference sequence). For the CDR3, the DNA is TGTGCCAGTAGGGGCACCGGGACAGGGGGCTACGAGCAGTACTTC. This gives the protein CASRGTGTGGYEQYF.

The rearrangement links TRBV7-9 to TRBJ1-3, with D uncertain. The length of the CDR3 is 13 residues. Trimming removed 11 bases from V and 4 bases from J, with 15 bases in between. Germline V lookup: CDR1 SEHNR, CDR2 FQNEAQ (reference sequence). Written as DNA, the CDR3 is TGTGCCGGAGGCCCCCGAGGAGGAAACACCATATATTTT. Its translation: CAGGPRGGNTIYF.

The rearrangement joins TRBV6-5 to TRBJ1-1; 7 bases are a match to TRBD1. J lost 5 bases, V lost 6 bases, and 3 bases had no gene match. CDR1 is MNHEY, CDR2 SVGAGI, per germline. The CDR3 runs 12 residues. CDR3 nucleotide sequence: TGTGCCAGCAGGACAGGGATGACTGAAGCTTTCTTT. It translates to CASRTGMTEAFF.

V and J are TRBV7-2 and TRBJ1-5; 9 nucleotides line up with TRBD1. Germline CDR1 and CDR2: SGHTA and FQGNSA. This CDR3 region has 15 residues. Trimming cost V 3 bases and J 3 bases; bases outside gene matches: 3. The CDR3 DNA is TGTGCCAGCAGCTTCGACAGGGGGTCCAATCAGCCCCAGCATTTT. Amino acids: CASSFDRGSNQPQHF. The full variable domain, with the rest looked up from reference TRBV7-2 and TRBJ1-5, is GAGVSQSPSNKVTEKGKDVELRCDPISGHTALYWYRQSLGQGLEFLIYFQGNSAPDKSGLPSDRFSAERTGGSVSTLTIQRTQQEDSAVYLCASSFDRGSNQPQHFGDGTRLSIL.

The rearrangement links TRBV7-9 to TRBJ2-3; no clear D. The V end was cut by 0 bases, the J end by 0 bases, with 10 bases between. The germline CDR1 and CDR2 sequences are SEHNR and FQNEAQ (reference sequence). CDR3 length equals 16 residues. The CDR3 nucleotides are TGTGCCAGCAGCTTAGCTGCGCAGGCGAGCACAGATACGCAGTATTTT. Amino acids: CASSLAAQASTDTQYF. The complete variable domain, with remaining parts taken from reference TRBV7-9 and TRBJ2-3, reads DTGVSQNPRHKITKRGQNVTFRCDPISEHNRLYWYRQTLGQGPEFLTYFQNEAQLEKSRLLSDRFSAERPKGSFSTLEIQRTEQGDSAMYLCASSLAAQASTDTQYFGPGTRLTVL.

This chain uses TRBV27 with TRBJ1-2; TRBD1 matches at 7 bases. The junction had 12 bases not matched to a gene; V was cut back by 5 bases and J by 3 bases. From germline, CDR1 is MNHEY and CDR2 SMNVEV (reference sequence). The CDR3 is 16 amino acids. The CDR3 bases are TGTGCCAGCAGTCCCACCCACAGGGGACCCTACTATGGCTACACCTTC. Its translation is CASSPTHRGPYYGYTF.

This clone was seen just once. The chain employs TRBV5-1 and TRBJ1-1; the match to TRBD1 covers 7 bases. The CDR3 is 15 amino acids. CDR1 and CDR2 (germline): SGHRS, YFSETQ. V lost 2 bases, J lost 5 bases, and 9 bases stayed unmatched. The CDR3 loop is CASSLGTDRQTEAFF. In DNA, the CDR3 is TGCGCCAGCAGCTTAGGGACAGACAGACAGACTGAAGCTTTCTTT.

This chain connects TRBV5-4 to TRBJ2-1, with 11 bases identical to TRBD2. After removal of 3 bases from V and 4 bases from J, the junction contained 6 bases not matched to a gene. CDR3 size: 16 residues. The germline V gene has CDR1 SGHNT and CDR2 YYREEE (reference sequence). The CDR3 DNA reads as TGTGCCAGCAGCTCCGTTAGCGGGGGGGCTTACAATGAGCAGTTCTTC. It specifies CASSSVSGGAYNEQFF.

The rearrangement uses TRBV10-2 and TRBJ2-3, with 13 positions matching TRBD2. Germline loops: CDR1 WSHSY, CDR2 SAAADI. The V segment lost 4 bases and the J segment 3 bases; nucleotides outside the gene matches: 10. This CDR3 is 18 amino acids long. This chain's CDR3 is CASSAPLTSGRSTDTQYF. The DNA for the CDR3 is TGCGCCAGCAGTGCACCTTTGACTAGCGGGAGGTCTACAGATACGCAGTATTTT.

This chain connects TRBV5-1 to TRBJ2-5, with D uncertain. The V and J ends lost 2 bases and 0 bases respectively, with 11 bases between them. The V gene's germline CDR1 is SGHRS and CDR2 YFSETQ. The CDR3 extends over 15 amino acids. The CDR3 sequence is CASSFNSPYQETQYF. The CDR3 DNA reads TGCGCCAGCAGCTTTAACTCACCGTACCAAGAGACCCAGTACTTC.

The rearrangement uses TRBV6-5 and TRBJ1-1; 7 positions match TRBD1. The CDR3 covers 13 residues. CDR1 is MNHEY, CDR2 SVGAGI, per germline. Unmatched junction bases numbered 11, after V lost 7 bases and J lost 9 bases. The CDR3 protein is CASTPFGQVQAFF. CDR3 bases: TGTGCCAGCACGCCCTTCGGACAGGTACAAGCTTTCTTT.